The 24 T cell receptor beta chains given below trace back to one sample, sequenced in a study of cytomegalovirus exposure and HLA in healthy donors. 13 Jbeta primers and 60 Vbeta primers were used for the PCR. The data were produced by immunoSEQ multiplex PCR, yet TCRdb's version contains in-frame clones alone and is incomplete. Of 250,000 to 300,000 clones listed, roughly 81% are singletons. The sequenced material came from PBMCs. The source is a woman in her 40s in good health and CMV-seropositive.

The chain is built from TRBV7-9 and TRBJ2-7; the D gene is possibly TRBD1 (5 bases). Between the trimmed V and J ends, which lost 0 bases and 5 bases, there was a span of 8 bases. The length of the CDR3 is 13 residues. In germline, CDR1 is SEHNR, CDR2 FQNEAQ (reference sequence). The CDR3 loop reads CASSLAGADEQYF. CDR3 DNA sequence: TGTGCCAGCAGCTTAGCAGGGGCCGACGAGCAGTACTTC.

The rearrangement links TRBV10-3 to TRBJ2-6; D is possibly TRBD2 (6 bases). This CDR3 contains 19 residues. Germline CDR1 is ENHRY and CDR2 is SYGVKD. V was shortened by 0 bases and J by 3 bases, with 18 bases between the two germline ends. CDR3 loop: CAISESLSGRIVGANVLTF. CDR3 DNA sequence: TGTGCCATCAGTGAGTCGTTGTCAGGGAGGATAGTTGGGGCCAACGTCCTGACTTTC.

V is TRBV28 and J is TRBJ2-4; 8 bases fit TRBD2. CDR3 length equals 14 residues. With 7 bases clipped from V and 7 bases from J, the junction kept 9 bases outside the gene matches. Germline V gene lookup returns CDR1 MDHEN and CDR2 SYDVKM. The DNA for the CDR3 is TGTGCCAGCAATCCGCCGGGGGGGTGGAACATTCAGTACTTC. It codes for CASNPPGGWNIQYF.

The V call is TRBV6-5, the J call TRBJ1-2; D is ambiguous. This CDR3 spans 14 amino acids. V dropped 0 bases and J dropped 4 bases, with 9 bases sitting between them. CDR1 is MNHEY, CDR2 SVGAGI, per germline. As DNA, the CDR3 is TGTGCCAGCAGTTACTCACGGAGAGGCTATGGCTACACCTTC. It encodes CASSYSRRGYGYTF.

This chain uses TRBV5-1 with TRBJ2-7, with TRBD2 matching 7 bases. CDR1 and CDR2 (germline): SGHRS, YFSETQ. This CDR3 comprises 14 residues. V lost 3 bases to trimming and J lost 3 bases; unmatched junction nucleotides: 6. The CDR3 sequence is CASSWESSGYEQYF. The CDR3 DNA follows: TGCGCCAGCAGCTGGGAGTCTAGCGGCTACGAGCAGTACTTC. Complete variable domain (other parts from reference TRBV5-1 and TRBJ2-7): KAGVTQTPRYLIKTRGQQVTLSCSPISGHRSVSWYQQTPGQGLQFLFEYFSETQRNKGNFPGRFSGRQFSNSRSEMNVSTLELGDSALYLCASSWESSGYEQYFGPGTRLTVT.

The genes are TRBV29-1 and TRBJ2-2; 11 bases agree with TRBD2. The CDR3 covers 17 residues. V shed 3 bases and J 0 bases; nucleotides not matched to a gene: 6. Germline loops: CDR1 SQVTM, CDR2 ANQGSEA. CDR3 amino acids: CSVEAETSGANTGELFF. CDR3 in DNA: TGCAGCGTTGAGGCCGAGACTAGCGGGGCGAACACCGGGGAGCTGTTTTTT.

The V and J genes are TRBV4-2 and TRBJ1-2; D uncertain. Germline V gene lookup returns CDR1 LGHNA and CDR2 YNFKEQ. Trimming cost V 0 bases and J 4 bases, with 15 bases left between them. The CDR3 has 16 residues. The CDR3 region has the DNA TGTGCCAGCAGCCAAGATGGAGGCCGATCCTTCTATGGCTACACCTTC. This gives the protein CASSQDGGRSFYGYTF.

J is TRBJ2-7 and V is TRBV6-5; the D gene is possibly TRBD2 (6 bases). Looked up from germline, CDR1 is MNHEY and CDR2 is SVGAGI. The V gene lost 2 bases and the J gene lost 6 bases, with 11 bases spanning the gap. The CDR3 loop spans 13 amino acids. Here the CDR3 reads CASSYGQGLEQYF. As DNA, the CDR3 is TGTGCCAGCAGTTACGGGCAGGGACTCGAGCAGTACTTC.

On this clone itself: The identical CDR3 is also encoded by other nucleotide sequences in the sample. V is TRBV18 and J is TRBJ2-7; D call uncertain. CDR3 length: 12 residues. Germline V gene lookup returns CDR1 KGHSH and CDR2 LQKENI. The germline V and J ends were trimmed by 6 bases and 0 bases, with 6 bases remaining between them. The DNA for the CDR3 is TGTGCCAGCTCGCTAAGCTCCTACGAGCAGTACTTC. Translation: CASSLSSYEQYF.

The J gene is TRBJ2-1, the V gene TRBV9; 8 bases are a match to TRBD1. With V trimmed by 0 bases and J by 5 bases, 4 bases remained unmatched. Germline V gene data show CDR1 as SGDLS and CDR2 as YYNGEE. The CDR3 covers 15 residues. This chain's CDR3 is CASSVEGQANNEQFF. In DNA form, the CDR3 reads TGTGCCAGCAGCGTAGAGGGACAGGCCAACAATGAGCAGTTCTTC.

CDR3 amino acids: CASSLDPVLPQHF. In DNA, the CDR3 is TGTGCCAGCAGCTTAGATCCTGTACTTCCCCAGCATTTT. This sequence joins TRBV11-2 and TRBJ1-5; no firm D call. V lost 0 bases to trimming and J lost 10 bases, with 10 bases between them. The CDR3 has 13 residues. Per the germline V gene, CDR1 is SGHAT and CDR2 is FQNNGV. The whole variable domain, remainder taken from reference TRBV11-2 and TRBJ1-5, is EAGVAQSPRYKIIEKRQSVAFWCNPISGHATLYWYQQILGQGPKLLIQFQNNGVVDDSQLPKDRFSAERLKGVDSTLKIQPAKLEDSAVYLCASSLDPVLPQHFGDGTRLSIL.

The rearrangement joins TRBV4-3 to TRBJ2-1; 12 bases line up with TRBD2. There are 18 residues in the CDR3. V lost 1 base and J lost 7; bases outside the gene matches: 11. Looked up from germline, CDR1 is LGHNA and CDR2 is YSLEER. CDR3 sequence reads: CASSQVYLAGGRWNEQFF. The CDR3 DNA reads as TGCGCCAGCAGCCAAGTGTACCTAGCGGGAGGGAGGTGGAATGAGCAGTTCTTC.

On this clone: The sample holds other DNA sequences that translate to the same CDR3. This chain uses TRBV5-1 with TRBJ1-4, with D unresolved. Trimming took 0 bases from V and 2 from J, leaving 5 bases between them. Germline V gives CDR1 SGHRS, CDR2 YFSETQ. This CDR3 spans 14 amino acids. CDR3 amino acids: CASSLDSTNEKLFF. The CDR3 DNA follows: TGCGCCAGCAGCTTGGACTCGACTAATGAAAAACTGTTTTTT.

The J gene is TRBJ1-2, the V gene TRBV29-1, with a possible D match to TRBD1 (6 bases). V was clipped by 7 bases and J by 2 bases, with 8 bases between them. The CDR3 runs to 11 residues. CDR1 is SQVTM and CDR2 is ANQGSEA in the germline V gene. The CDR3 DNA sequence: TGCAGCGGAACAGGGAACTATGGCTACACCTTC. Translated: CSGTGNYGYTF.

V gene TRBV21-1 combines with J gene TRBJ1-6; the D call TRBD1 from the table was never checked on the DNA. TRBV21-1 is deemed a pseudogene. This CDR3 has 15 residues. CDR3 nucleotides: TGTGCCAGCAGCAGAACAGGGGGCAAGAATTCACCCCTCCACTTT. It yields the protein CASSRTGGKNSPLHF.

The chain is built from TRBV7-9 and TRBJ2-7; tentatively, D is TRBD1 (5 bases). The germline V gene has CDR1 SEHNR and CDR2 FQNEAQ (reference sequence). This CDR3 is built from 14 residues. Trimming left V 2 bases short and J 3 bases short, with 11 bases between. CDR3 in amino acids: CASSLSGFDYEQYF. The CDR3 region has the DNA TGTGCCAGCAGCTTATCAGGGTTTGACTACGAGCAGTACTTC.

This chain connects TRBV7-9 to TRBJ1-2, with 10 bases aligning to TRBD1. The junction had 8 bases not matched to a gene; V was cut back by 4 bases and J by 6 bases. Germline V CDR1 and CDR2: SEHNR, FQNEAQ (reference sequence). This CDR3 spans 15 amino acids. For the CDR3, the DNA is TGTGCCAGCAGCTCCGGGACAGGGGATAAGAATGGCTACACCTTC. It specifies CASSSGTGDKNGYTF.

The chain is built from TRBV28 and TRBJ2-7, with TRBD2 matching 11 bases. CDR1 is MDHEN, CDR2 SYDVKM, per germline. This CDR3 has 16 residues. With 6 bases clipped from V and 6 bases from J, the junction kept 13 bases outside the gene matches. The CDR3 DNA sequence: TGTGCCAGCAGCCCGGGGGGGCGACTAGCGGGATCCGAGCAGTACTTC. It codes for CASSPGGRLAGSEQYF. The complete variable domain, with remaining parts taken from reference TRBV28 and TRBJ2-7, reads DVKVTQSSRYLVKRTGEKVFLECVQDMDHENMFWYRQDPGLGLRLIYFSYDVKMKEKGDIPEGYSVSREKKERFSLILESASTNQTSMYLCASSPGGRLAGSEQYFGPGTRLTVT.

The gene calls are TRBV7-9 and TRBJ1-2; a weak D match, TRBD1 (6 bases). The CDR3 runs 15 residues. CDR1 and CDR2 (germline): SEHNR, FQNEAQ (reference sequence). With 5 bases removed from V and 0 bases from J, the gap between germline ends came to 13 bases. CDR3 DNA: TGTGCCAGCAGCCTACAGGGCCTGACTAACTATGGCTACACCTTC. Translation: CASSLQGLTNYGYTF.

This sequence joins TRBV29-1 and TRBJ2-5; TRBD1 matches 8 bases. This CDR3 has 13 amino acids. CDR1 and CDR2 from the germline V gene are SQVTM and ANQGSEA. The J segment lost 2 bases and the V segment lost 3 bases, leaving 2 bases of the junction unmatched. CDR3 in amino acids: CSVDRGRQETQYF. In DNA, the CDR3 is TGCAGCGTTGACAGGGGGCGGCAAGAGACCCAGTACTTC.

This clone was recorded only once. The J gene is TRBJ1-6, the V gene TRBV7-9; no firm D call. Trimming shortened V by 5 bases and J by 13 bases, and 18 bases separated the two germline ends. Germline V gene lookup returns CDR1 SEHNR and CDR2 FQNEAQ (reference sequence). The CDR3 is made up of 14 amino acids. The CDR3 DNA reads as TGTGCCAGCAGCCCAGGTCTTGAGGGTCGGCCCCTCCACTTT. It encodes CASSPGLEGRPLHF.

The chain combines TRBV4-3 with TRBJ2-3, with 10 bases fitting TRBD2. The CDR3 is 20 residues long. Germline CDR1 and CDR2: LGHNA and YSLEER. J was trimmed by 4 bases and V by 1 base; bases with no gene match: 17. The CDR3 nucleotides read TGCGCCAGCAGCCAAGGGTGGCTAGCGGGAGAGGGGGGCTACTCAGATACGCAGTATTTT. Translation: CASSQGWLAGEGGYSDTQYF.

This clone was detected once. J is TRBJ2-1 and V is TRBV4-3; 11 bases are a match to TRBD1. The V gene end was trimmed by 0 bases and the J gene end by 7 bases; junction bases not matched to a gene: 8. The germline V gene has CDR1 LGHNA and CDR2 YSLEER. The CDR3 has 17 amino acids. The CDR3 here is CASSQEGGQGARNEQFF. CDR3 bases: TGCGCCAGCAGCCAAGAGGGAGGACAGGGGGCACGAAATGAGCAGTTCTTC.

This sequence joins TRBV9 and TRBJ2-3; weak D call: TRBD2 (6 bases). CDR3 size: 16 residues. Germline CDR1 reads SGDLS; CDR2 reads YYNGEE. V lost 0 bases, J lost 0 bases, and 11 bases lay in between. The chain's CDR3 is CASSVGGGSSTDTQYF. The CDR3, as DNA: TGTGCCAGCAGCGTAGGTGGGGGGTCCAGCACAGATACGCAGTATTTT.